The 27 T cell receptor beta chains below all came from one sample that was sequenced in a study of neurological immune-mediated disorders. TCRdb recomputed calls from the 5' RACE reads with MiXCR, one row per CDR3 protein. The sample gives 15,000 to 20,000 distinct CDR3 sequences, approximately 12% of which show up once; less than 30% is in the top ten. Source material: CD8+ T cells from blood. These receptors were collected from a woman between 50 and 59 years old in good health.

This clonotype has ten or more counts. The chain joins TRBV27 to TRBJ2-4; D remains ambiguous. The CDR3 is made up of 11 amino acids. Germline CDR1 is MNHEY and CDR2 is SMNVEV (reference sequence). V was cut by 6 bases and J by 6 bases, with 6 bases left in between. The CDR3 DNA is TGTGCCAGCAGGGGCGGAAACATTCAGTACTTC. Protein sequence: CASRGGNIQYF.

Many counts were recorded for this clonotype. The chain joins TRBV7-9 to TRBJ2-3; TRBD2 matches at 11 bases. Unmatched junction bases numbered 12, after V lost 5 bases and J lost 5 bases. Germline values: CDR1 SEHNR, CDR2 FQNEAQ (reference sequence). The CDR3 sequence is 17 residues long. The CDR3 DNA is TGTGCCAGCAGCGTGGGACTAGCGGCAGAATACGGAGATACGCAGTATTTT. Its protein is CASSVGLAAEYGDTQYF.

This clonotype has ten or more counts. The V gene is TRBV18, the J gene TRBJ1-2; tentatively, D is TRBD1 (5 bases). The CDR3 length is 15 residues. Trimming pared 6 bases from V and 5 bases from J, leaving 19 bases between. Looked up from germline, CDR1 is KGHSH and CDR2 is LQKENI. CDR3 nucleotide sequence: TGTGCCAGCTCCCCTTTTGGAACAGGAGATTATGGCTACACCTTC. Encoded protein: CASSPFGTGDYGYTF.

This clonotype was seen repeatedly, ten times or more. The V and J genes are TRBV5-1 and TRBJ2-3; 8 bases align to TRBD1. Losses at the gene ends were 4 bases for V and 1 base for J; bases not matched to a gene: 14. Germline values: CDR1 SGHRS, CDR2 YFSETQ. The length of the CDR3 is 18 residues. DNA for the CDR3: TGCGCCAGCAGCCTAGGGCCCCGGGACAGGCGACGCACAGATACGCAGTATTTT. It specifies CASSLGPRDRRRTDTQYF.

This clonotype was seen at least ten times. The chain carries TRBV4-3 and TRBJ2-7; D perhaps matches TRBD2 (6 bases). The V and J ends lost 0 bases and 7 bases respectively, with 13 bases between them. This CDR3 spans 14 amino acids. Germline loops: CDR1 LGHNA, CDR2 YSLEER. The CDR3: CASSQDSASDEQYF. The CDR3 DNA is TGCGCCAGCAGCCAAGATTCGGCTAGCGATGAGCAGTACTTC.

This clonotype was recorded at least ten times. The chain employs TRBV6-2 or TRBV6-3 and TRBJ2-1, with D uncertain. Between the trimmed V and J ends, which lost 3 bases and 8 bases, there was a span of 8 bases. There are 12 residues in the CDR3. Germline V gives CDR1 MNHEY, CDR2 SVGEGT. CDR3 sequence reads: CASSYGVHEQFF. The CDR3 region has the DNA TGTGCCAGCAGTTATGGGGTGCATGAGCAGTTCTTC.

In its sample, this clonotype was seen many times. The chain joins TRBV28 to TRBJ2-7, with D possibly matching TRBD1 (6 bases). The CDR3 totals 13 residues. Trimming cost V 2 bases and J 4 bases, with 9 bases left between them. Per the germline V gene, CDR1 is MDHEN and CDR2 is SYDVKM. The CDR3 region is CASSLTGIYEQYF. The CDR3 DNA reads as TGTGCCAGCAGTTTAACAGGGATTTACGAGCAGTACTTC.

This clonotype came up a few times. This chain connects TRBV12-3 or TRBV12-4 to TRBJ2-2; tentatively, D is TRBD1 (7 bases). This CDR3 region has 15 residues. Trimming took 1 base from V and 4 from J, leaving 10 bases between them. The CDR3 spells CASSLDRGGTGELFF. CDR3 DNA sequence: TGTGCCAGCAGTTTAGACAGGGGAGGCACCGGGGAGCTGTTTTTT.

This clonotype appeared many times. The genes are TRBV25-1 and TRBJ1-5; D may be TRBD1 (5 bases). With 3 bases removed from V and 6 bases from J, the gap between germline ends came to 12 bases. The V gene's germline CDR1 is MGHDK and CDR2 SYGVNS. The CDR3 length is 14 residues. The CDR3 sequence is CASSDGGEVQPQHF. DNA for the CDR3: TGTGCCAGCAGTGACGGGGGGGAGGTTCAGCCCCAGCATTTT.

This clonotype was observed many times. The chain is built from TRBV27 and TRBJ2-2; TRBD2 aligns across 12 bases. The CDR3 is 17 residues long. Per the germline V gene, CDR1 is MNHEY and CDR2 is SMNVEV (reference sequence). V gave up 7 bases and J gave up 7 bases; unmatched junction bases: 13. CDR3 amino acids: CASTQFLAGGPGGELFF. The DNA for the CDR3 is TGTGCCAGCACCCAGTTTCTAGCGGGAGGGCCGGGCGGGGAGCTGTTTTTT.

This clonotype was counted ten times or more. A read error may be the cause here, since a much bigger clone is one base away. This chain joins TRBV7-9 and TRBJ1-1, with D perhaps matching TRBD1 (5 bases). The CDR3 spans 13 residues. CDR1 and CDR2 from the germline V gene are SEHNR and FQNEAQ (reference sequence). In DNA, the CDR3 is TGTGTCAGCAGCCCATCCGGGGGTTCTGAAGCTTTCTTT. Protein sequence: CVSSPSGGSEAFF.

This clonotype was counted at least ten times. The J gene is TRBJ2-7, the V gene TRBV28; no reliable D call. Germline-derived CDR1 and CDR2 are MDHEN and SYDVKM. The CDR3 sequence is 14 residues long. The V end lost 3 bases, the J end lost 0 bases, and 9 bases lay between the germline ends. In nucleotides, the CDR3 is TGTGCCAGCAGTTTTAAGGGATACTCCTACGAGCAGTACTTC. Residues: CASSFKGYSYEQYF.

The sample holds many counts of this clonotype. The chain has TRBV30 and TRBJ2-1; the match to TRBD1 covers 9 bases. This CDR3 has 14 residues. Germline CDR1 reads GTSNPN; CDR2 reads SVGIG (reference sequence). V trimming: 4 bases; J trimming: 9 bases; junction bases outside the gene matches: 10. In DNA, the CDR3 is TGTGCCTGGACCACGGGACAGGGAGCTACTGAGCAGTTCTTC. Translating gives CAWTTGQGATEQFF.

This clonotype was counted many times. The chain uses TRBV20-1 and TRBJ2-3; a possible D gene is TRBD2 (5 bases). CDR1 is DFQATT, CDR2 SNEGSKA, per germline (reference sequence). The length of the CDR3 is 14 residues. The ends were cut back, 1 base at V and 0 bases at J, with 8 bases in the middle. The CDR3 coding sequence is TGCAGTGCTAGAGCGGGGTTGAGCACAGATACGCAGTATTTT. Protein: CSARAGLSTDTQYF.

This clonotype was detected many times. This chain links TRBV12-3 or TRBV12-4 with TRBJ1-5, with D possibly being TRBD1 (5 bases). Trimming shortened V by 5 bases and J by 3 bases, and 14 bases separated the two germline ends. The length of the CDR3 is 15 residues. The CDR3 loop is CASSPGGGNNQPQHF. In nucleotides, the CDR3 is TGTGCCAGCAGTCCCGGTGGGGGAAACAATCAGCCCCAGCATTTT.

The chain is built from TRBV19 and TRBJ2-6, with TRBD1 identical over 9 bases. The CDR3 length is 19 residues. Looked up from germline, CDR1 is LNHDA and CDR2 is SQIVND (reference sequence). Trimming at V came to 3 bases and at J to 3 bases, leaving 12 bases not matched to a gene. The DNA of the CDR3 is TGTGCCAGTAGTATCCCCCGGGACAGGGCGGAGGTTGGGGCCAACGTCCTGACTTTC. Encoded protein: CASSIPRDRAEVGANVLTF.

This clonotype was seen ten or more times. The chain has TRBV20-1 and TRBJ2-2; 10 positions match TRBD2. The CDR3 runs 17 residues. The V gene's germline CDR1 is DFQATT and CDR2 SNEGSKA (reference sequence). The J segment lost 7 bases and the V segment lost 0 bases, leaving 11 bases of the junction unmatched. The CDR3 DNA reads TGCAGTGCTAGAGATCCTGCTAGCGGGAGTAGAAGCGGGGAGCTGTTTTTT. Translation: CSARDPASGSRSGELFF.

In this sample, this clonotype turned up many times. The chain is built from TRBV6-6 and TRBJ2-7; D is possibly TRBD1 (6 bases). The CDR3 sequence is 13 residues long. V was clipped by 2 bases and J by 3 bases, with 8 bases between them. CDR1 is MNHNY, CDR2 SVGAGI, per germline (reference sequence). The CDR3: CASSYVTGYEQYF. Written as DNA, the CDR3 is TGTGCCAGCAGTTACGTGACAGGCTACGAGCAGTACTTC.

This clonotype was counted many times. V gene TRBV6-1 combines with J gene TRBJ2-7, with TRBD1 as a possible D gene (6 bases). The V gene's germline CDR1 is MNHNS and CDR2 SASEGT. This CDR3 is built from 16 residues. V shed 1 base and J shed 0 bases, with 13 bases lying between them. CDR3 bases: TGTGCCAGCAGTGAAGGAGTCGGGGACACCTCCTACGAGCAGTACTTC. This sequence encodes CASSEGVGDTSYEQYF.

This clonotype has a count of ten or more. The V and J genes are TRBV27 and TRBJ1-1; D ambiguous. The germline V gene encodes CDR1 MNHEY and CDR2 SMNVEV (reference sequence). The CDR3 contains 16 residues. Trimming left V 5 bases short and J 6 bases short, with 22 bases between. CDR3 nucleotides: TGTGCCAGCAGTCTTCAATTTAGTAATGAACATGCTGAAGCTTTCTTT. This sequence encodes CASSLQFSNEHAEAFF.

This clonotype has a count of ten or more. The chain links TRBV3-1 to TRBJ2-7; D remains unclear. Trimming pared 0 bases from V and 1 base from J, leaving 10 bases between. The CDR3 has 15 residues. Germline V gene data show CDR1 as LGHDT and CDR2 as YNNKEL (reference sequence). The CDR3 sequence: CASSQDLGSSYEQYF. CDR3 in DNA: TGTGCCAGCAGCCAAGATTTGGGCAGTTCCTACGAGCAGTACTTC.

This clonotype showed up many times. This sequence joins TRBV5-6 and TRBJ1-1, with a tentative D call TRBD1 (5 bases). The germline gives CDR1 SGHDT, CDR2 YYEEEE. This CDR3 has 13 amino acids. V lost 1 base to trimming and J lost 5 bases, with 9 bases between them. The DNA for the CDR3 is TGTGCCAGCAGCTTGTCAGGGTGGACTGAAGCTTTCTTT. Protein product: CASSLSGWTEAFF.

This clonotype was detected ten times or more. The gene calls are TRBV20-1 and TRBJ2-1; D unresolved. The V end was cut by 3 bases, the J end by 0 bases, with 18 bases between. The CDR3 is 17 amino acids. The germline gives CDR1 DFQATT, CDR2 SNEGSKA (reference sequence). CDR3 region: CSARIPGKGISYNEQFF. The CDR3 DNA is TGCAGTGCTAGGATCCCTGGAAAGGGAATCTCCTACAATGAGCAGTTCTTC.

This clonotype was found many times. The CDR3 sequence is CASSLEGGAGYGYTF. The CDR3 bases are TGCGCCAGCAGCTTGGAGGGGGGAGCGGGCTATGGCTACACCTTC. The chain employs TRBV5-1 and TRBJ1-2; possibly TRBD1 for D (6 bases). Trimming took 0 bases from V and 4 from J, leaving 13 bases between them. The germline V gene has CDR1 SGHRS and CDR2 YFSETQ. The CDR3 runs 15 residues.

At least ten counts were recorded for this clonotype. In nucleotides, the CDR3 is TGCAGCGTTGAAGGAACTCATGGGGGGAACGAGCAGTACTTC. It encodes CSVEGTHGGNEQYF. The chain employs TRBV29-1 and TRBJ2-7; perhaps TRBD2 as D (6 bases). The CDR3 consists of 14 residues. Germline V gives CDR1 SQVTM, CDR2 ANQGSEA. V was clipped by 1 base and J by 5 bases, with 15 bases between them.

V and J are TRBV10-2 and TRBJ2-7; TRBD1 is a possible D gene (6 bases). The V end lost 0 bases, the J end lost 6 bases, and 15 bases lay between the germline ends. CDR3 length equals 15 residues. Per germline, CDR1 WSHSY and CDR2 SAAADI. The CDR3, as DNA: TGCGCCAGCAGTGAGTCGCGGACAGCCCTTTCCGAGCAGTACTTC. Encoded protein: CASSESRTALSEQYF.

The sample holds many counts of this clonotype. The CDR3 spells CASSLVYRDDEQYF. DNA of the CDR3: TGTGCCAGCAGCTTAGTTTACAGGGACGACGAGCAGTACTTC. This rearrangement joins TRBV11-2 to TRBJ2-7, with D maybe TRBD1 (6 bases). Germline V gene data show CDR1 as SGHAT and CDR2 as FQNNGV. This CDR3 is 14 amino acids long. V was trimmed by 1 base and J by 5 bases, leaving 12 bases between them. Filled out from reference TRBV11-2 and TRBJ2-7, the complete variable domain reads EAGVAQSPRYKIIEKRQSVAFWCNPISGHATLYWYQQILGQGPKLLIQFQNNGVVDDSQLPKDRFSAERLKGVDSTLKIQPAKLEDSAVYLCASSLVYRDDEQYFGPGTRLTVT.